The clone carrying this T cell receptor beta chain was found a few times. The antigen is unknown. This sample's time point: patch test 1, 2 weeks after DPC sensitization. Treatment reported: therapeutic diphenylcyclopropenone sensitization with weekly scalp DPC. Donors, patients with alopecia ranging from 18 to 70 years old and judged suitable for DPC, provided samples. This specimen belongs to a study of human T cells and chemical hapten exposure. Study-level findings and limits: All donors were alopecia patients, so their immunity may differ from that of healthy people. Among TCRs, those above 1 in 1000 frequency were unaffected by DPC sensitization.

The CDR3 runs 13 residues. Germline V gene lookup returns CDR1 SGHRS and CDR2 YFSETQ. With 1 base clipped from V and 9 bases from J, the junction kept 3 bases outside the gene matches. TCRdb independently ran MiXCR on the RACE reads; one entry per CDR3 protein. The sample has tens of thousands of distinct CDR3 sequences, roughly 7.2% seen once. The clonotype comes from a woman aged 25 to 39 with alopecia areata. Some clones in this sample may be carry-over from other donors' samples. The sequencing used whole blood, collected in connection with sensitization to the hapten diphenylcyclopropenone (DPC). The rearrangement joins TRBV5-1 to TRBJ2-1; 8 positions agree with TRBD1. DNA of the CDR3: TGCGCCAGCAGCTTGTCAGGGGGCGCTGAGCAGTTCTTC. Amino acid sequence: CASSLSGGAEQFF.